A selection of T cell receptor beta chains follows, all from one sample in a study of post-analysis software for immune sequencing data. One entry per CDR3 protein results from TCRdb running MiXCR on the PCR reads. The repertoire holds about 170,000 distinct CDR3 sequences, roughly 31% seen once, with about 1.6% in the top ten. Material: blood. The receptors shown here come from a girl aged 10-17 years with multiple sclerosis. CDR3s include the opening cysteine and the closing phenylalanine or tryptophan. The D gene is left open where the match is weak. Clone size is shown for a subset of rows, as once, few, many or a class of expanded clone.

DNA: TGTGCCAGCGGTTTAAGGGGGCTGAGCAATCAGCCCCAGCATTTT
CDR3: CASGLRGLSNQPQHF
J: TRBJ1-5
D: TRBD1
V: TRBV12-3/TRBV12-4
size: NA

DNA: TGCAGTGCTAGAGGTGGACAGGGGATCGGGGAGCTGTTTTTT
CDR3: CSARGGQGIGELFF
J: TRBJ2-2
D: TRBD1
V: TRBV20-1
size: few

DNA: TGTGCCAGCAGACACAAGTTCCAGGGTAGGTATCCGATGAACACTGAAGCTTTCTTT
CDR3: CASRHKFQGRYPMNTEAFF
J: TRBJ1-1
D: NA
V: TRBV3-1
size: NA

DNA: TGCAGTGCTAGTTATAGCACAGATACGCAGTATTTT
CDR3: CSASYSTDTQYF
J: TRBJ2-3
D: NA
V: TRBV20-1
size: many

DNA: TGTGCCATCACGGGGGGGAACAACCCCAATGAGCAGTTCTTC
CDR3: CAITGGNNPNEQFF
J: TRBJ2-1
D: TRBD2
V: TRBV10-3
size: NA

DNA: TGTGCCAGCAGCAACAGGGGACAATTATTCAACTATGGCTACACCTTC
CDR3: CASSNRGQLFNYGYTF
J: TRBJ1-2
D: TRBD1
V: TRBV7-2
size: many

DNA: TGTGCCACCAGCCCGCGGACAGTGGGGTACGAGCAGTACTTC
CDR3: CATSPRTVGYEQYF
J: TRBJ2-7
D: NA
V: TRBV15
size: NA

DNA: TGTGCCAGCAGTTACTGGGGACGGAAGAACACTGAAGCTTTCTTT
CDR3: CASSYWGRKNTEAFF
J: TRBJ1-1
D: NA
V: TRBV6-5
size: few

DNA: TGTGCCAGCAGCGAGGAAAGCGGGCCGAGGAGAGAGACCCAGTACTTC
CDR3: CASSEESGPRRETQYF
J: TRBJ2-5
D: NA
V: TRBV9
size: NA

DNA: TGCGCCAGCAGCTTGGACCCGGGACGCTACGAGCAGTACTTC
CDR3: CASSLDPGRYEQYF
J: TRBJ2-7
D: NA
V: TRBV5-1
size: NA

DNA: TGTGCCAGCACCCATCGGAGGACAGGGGTTACAGATACGCAGTATTTT
CDR3: CASTHRRTGVTDTQYF
J: TRBJ2-3
D: TRBD1
V: TRBV12-3/TRBV12-4
size: NA

DNA: TGTGCCAGCTGCCGGGACAGGGTGGAAGAGACCCAGTACTTC
CDR3: CASCRDRVEETQYF
J: TRBJ2-5
D: TRBD1
V: TRBV7-2
size: NA

DNA: TGTGCCAGCAGCTGGGAGAGGGAAGAGACCCAGTACTTC
CDR3: CASSWEREETQYF
J: TRBJ2-5
D: NA
V: TRBV11-2
size: NA

DNA: TGCAGTGCTGCTAGGACTAGCAACTACGAGCAGTACTTC
CDR3: CSAARTSNYEQYF
J: TRBJ2-7
D: TRBD2
V: TRBV20-1
size: many

DNA: TGCAGCGCCGGGACAGGGTGGGATGAGCAGTTCTTC
CDR3: CSAGTGWDEQFF
J: TRBJ2-1
D: TRBD1
V: TRBV29-1
size: many

DNA: TGCAGCGTTTCGACCGGGGCAGAAGGCAATCAGCCCCAGCATTTT
CDR3: CSVSTGAEGNQPQHF
J: TRBJ1-5
D: NA
V: TRBV29-1
size: NA

DNA: TGTGCCAGCAGCTTATCGGCCTCCTACAATGAGCAGTTCTTC
CDR3: CASSLSASYNEQFF
J: TRBJ2-1
D: NA
V: TRBV7-8
size: NA

DNA: TGTGCCAGCAGTTACACCCGGGACGTCTCCTACAATGAGCAGTACTTC
CDR3: CASSYTRDVSYNEQYF
J: TRBJ2-7
D: NA
V: TRBV6-5
size: NA

DNA: TGTGCCAGCAGCCAAGGCATTGATGAGCAGTTCTTC
CDR3: CASSQGIDEQFF
J: TRBJ2-1
D: NA
V: TRBV4-2
size: many

DNA: TGTGCCAGCAGATCGGGGAACACCGGGGAGCTGTTTTTT
CDR3: CASRSGNTGELFF
J: TRBJ2-2
D: NA
V: TRBV12-3/TRBV12-4
size: NA

DNA: TGCGCCAGCAGCTTTGGGTCCGTTCCCGGCCCTGGCTACACCTTC
CDR3: CASSFGSVPGPGYTF
J: TRBJ1-2
D: NA
V: TRBV5-1
size: few

DNA: TGTGCCAGCAGTGCCAGTAGCGGGAGGATAGGAGATACGCAGTATTTT
CDR3: CASSASSGRIGDTQYF
J: TRBJ2-3
D: TRBD2
V: TRBV2
size: many

DNA: TGTGCCAGCAGTTCTAGGACAGGGTCCCAGAGGAAGACTGAAGCTTTCTTT
CDR3: CASSSRTGSQRKTEAFF
J: TRBJ1-1
D: TRBD1
V: TRBV27
size: NA

DNA: TGCAGCGGGAACCGCGGGGAGATCAATGAGCAGTACTTC
CDR3: CSGNRGEINEQYF
J: TRBJ2-5
D: NA
V: TRBV29-1
size: NA

DNA: TGTGCCAGCAGCTTAGAGGAAGGCACTGAAGCTTTCTTT
CDR3: CASSLEEGTEAFF
J: TRBJ1-1
D: NA
V: TRBV7-9
size: many

DNA: TGTGCCAGCAGCCAAGGCGGGGTGGGACTCGAAAGAGAGACCCAGTACTTC
CDR3: CASSQGGVGLERETQYF
J: TRBJ2-5
D: NA
V: TRBV4-2
size: NA

DNA: TGCGCCAGCAGCCGAGTCGGGGGTTCGGATCGGCCCCAGCATTTT
CDR3: CASSRVGGSDRPQHF
J: TRBJ1-5
D: NA
V: TRBV5-1
size: NA

DNA: TGCGCCAGCAGTCAATCGAGACTAGCCGGCACAGATACGCAGTATTTT
CDR3: CASSQSRLAGTDTQYF
J: TRBJ2-3
D: TRBD2
V: TRBV23-1
size: NA

DNA: TGTGCCAGCACCCCCGGAGATACGCAGTATTTT
CDR3: CASTPGDTQYF
J: TRBJ2-3
D: NA
V: TRBV9
size: NA

DNA: TGCGCCAGCAGCACGGGAGCGCAGGACGGGGAGCTGTTTTTT
CDR3: CASSTGAQDGELFF
J: TRBJ2-2
D: NA
V: TRBV5-1
size: NA

DNA: TGCAGCGTTGAAGGGGACGACAGGGGGCTTGGAGCTTTCTTT
CDR3: CSVEGDDRGLGAFF
J: TRBJ1-1
D: TRBD1
V: TRBV29-1
size: NA

DNA: TGTGCCAGCAGTTTCGGAGACCCCATTTTTTCGAACACTGAAGCTTTCTTT
CDR3: CASSFGDPIFSNTEAFF
J: TRBJ1-1
D: NA
V: TRBV12-3/TRBV12-4
size: few

DNA: TGTGCCAGCAGTTCTGGACTCTACAATGAGCAGTTCTTC
CDR3: CASSSGLYNEQFF
J: TRBJ2-1
D: NA
V: TRBV6-6
size: many

DNA: TGCAGCGTCCGGACAGGGGGCAGTTATGGCTACACCTTC
CDR3: CSVRTGGSYGYTF
J: TRBJ1-2
D: TRBD1
V: TRBV29-1
size: many

DNA: TGTGCCAGCAGCCAAGGGTCCGGGACCCCGAGGGCTTTCTTT
CDR3: CASSQGSGTPRAFF
J: TRBJ1-1
D: NA
V: TRBV3-1
size: NA

DNA: TGCAGCGTTGAAACAGGGGATCGTCAGCCCCAGCATTTT
CDR3: CSVETGDRQPQHF
J: TRBJ1-5
D: TRBD1
V: TRBV29-1
size: NA

DNA: TGCGCCAGCAGCTTGAGGCTAATCCAAGAGACCCAGTACTTC
CDR3: CASSLRLIQETQYF
J: TRBJ2-5
D: NA
V: TRBV5-1
size: many

DNA: TGCAGTGCTAGTAGCGGGAGGGCCGAGAATGAGCAGTTCTTC
CDR3: CSASSGRAENEQFF
J: TRBJ2-1
D: TRBD2
V: TRBV20-1
size: NA

DNA: TGTGCCAGCAGCTTATCCAGAATTCACACCGGGGAGCTGTTTTTT
CDR3: CASSLSRIHTGELFF
J: TRBJ2-2
D: NA
V: TRBV7-3
size: NA

DNA: TGTGCCAGCAGTCCTCTAGCGGGAGGGTCCATGTTGCAGTACTTC
CDR3: CASSPLAGGSMLQYF
J: TRBJ2-5
D: TRBD2
V: TRBV12-3/TRBV12-4
size: many

DNA: TGTGCCAGCAGCTTTCAGGGGGGGGGGAACTATGGCTACACCTTC
CDR3: CASSFQGGGNYGYTF
J: TRBJ1-2
D: TRBD1
V: TRBV7-6
size: NA

DNA: TGCGCCAGCAGCCAAGATCCCCGGGGGGGAGATACGCAGTATTTT
CDR3: CASSQDPRGGDTQYF
J: TRBJ2-3
D: TRBD2
V: TRBV4-1
size: many

DNA: TGCGCCAGCAGCTTGGACGGAATCGGGACAAGCTACAATGAGCAGTTCTTC
CDR3: CASSLDGIGTSYNEQFF
J: TRBJ2-1
D: NA
V: TRBV5-1
size: NA

DNA: TGTGCCATCAGCCCTCGAGCGGACCAAGAGACCCAGTACTTC
CDR3: CAISPRADQETQYF
J: TRBJ2-5
D: NA
V: TRBV10-3
size: many

DNA: TGTGCCAGCAGCTTAGATAGGACAGGGTGGAACGAGCAGTACTTC
CDR3: CASSLDRTGWNEQYF
J: TRBJ2-7
D: TRBD1
V: TRBV7-9
size: few

DNA: TGTGCCAGCAGCTTAGGCCCAGGGAACTATGGCTACACCTTC
CDR3: CASSLGPGNYGYTF
J: TRBJ1-2
D: NA
V: TRBV11-2
size: few

DNA: TGTGCCAGCAGTTACTCGATATACCGGGGGAGCACTGAAGCTTTCTTT
CDR3: CASSYSIYRGSTEAFF
J: TRBJ1-1
D: NA
V: TRBV6-2/TRBV6-3
size: NA

DNA: TGCAGCGTAGATGGACAGGGAGAAGATACGCAGTATTTT
CDR3: CSVDGQGEDTQYF
J: TRBJ2-3
D: TRBD1
V: TRBV29-1
size: many

DNA: TGTGCCAGCAATGACAGGGGGCAGCAGCCCCAGCATTTT
CDR3: CASNDRGQQPQHF
J: TRBJ1-5
D: TRBD1
V: TRBV12-3/TRBV12-4
size: NA

DNA: TGCAGTGCTAGAGATTGGGACAGGGACCGGAATTCACCCCTCCACTTT
CDR3: CSARDWDRDRNSPLHF
J: TRBJ1-6
D: TRBD1
V: TRBV20-1
size: NA

DNA: TGTGCCAGCAGCCAGACAGGGGGCAAATTGAACACTGAAGCTTTCTTT
CDR3: CASSQTGGKLNTEAFF
J: TRBJ1-1
D: TRBD1
V: TRBV7-8
size: few

DNA: TGTGCCAGCAGATTCCTCGGAGGGGAAAGAGAAGCTTTCTTT
CDR3: CASRFLGGEREAFF
J: TRBJ1-1
D: NA
V: TRBV7-2
size: once

DNA: TGTGCCAGCAGCGTCGGGACCGGGGAGCTGTTTTTT
CDR3: CASSVGTGELFF
J: TRBJ2-2
D: NA
V: TRBV5-6
size: NA

DNA: TGTGCCATTGTACCCGGGACGGTACTCCGTGAAGCTTTCTTT
CDR3: CAIVPGTVLREAFF
J: TRBJ1-1
D: NA
V: TRBV10-3
size: few